This T cell receptor beta chain originates from a study of blood T cell repertoires in COVID-19. This clone is a singleton in its sample. The germline V gene encodes CDR1 SGHVS and CDR2 FQNEAQ. V was pared by 1 base and J by 0 bases, with 9 bases between. The CDR3 length is 15 residues. The protocol was immunoSEQ multiplex PCR, while the TCRdb copy is restricted to in-frame clones and leaves out a portion. Of more than 250,000 clones in the sample, around four fifths are singletons; the top ten hold approximately 1.3%. The sample taken for sequencing was peripheral blood. The chain uses TRBV7-8 and TRBJ1-2; D is unresolved. The sequence came from a woman between 45 and 60 years old with acute or convalescent COVID-19. The CDR3 reads CASSLVRGTNYGYTF. The DNA of the CDR3 is TGTGCCAGCAGCTTAGTTCGGGGTACTAACTATGGCTACACCTTC.